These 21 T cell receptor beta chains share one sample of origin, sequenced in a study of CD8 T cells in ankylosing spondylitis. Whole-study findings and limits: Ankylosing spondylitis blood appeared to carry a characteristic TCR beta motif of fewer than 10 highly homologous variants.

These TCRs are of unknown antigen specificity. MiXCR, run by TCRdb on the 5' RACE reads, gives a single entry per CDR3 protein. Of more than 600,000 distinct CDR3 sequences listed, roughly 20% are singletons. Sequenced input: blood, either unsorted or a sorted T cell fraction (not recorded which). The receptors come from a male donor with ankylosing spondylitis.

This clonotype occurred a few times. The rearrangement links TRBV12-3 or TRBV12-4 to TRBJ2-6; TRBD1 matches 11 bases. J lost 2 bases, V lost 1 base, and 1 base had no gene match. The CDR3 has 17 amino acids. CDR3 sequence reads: CASSLGTGGAGANVLTF. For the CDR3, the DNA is TGTGCCAGCAGTTTAGGGACAGGGGGCGCTGGGGCCAACGTCCTGACTTTC.

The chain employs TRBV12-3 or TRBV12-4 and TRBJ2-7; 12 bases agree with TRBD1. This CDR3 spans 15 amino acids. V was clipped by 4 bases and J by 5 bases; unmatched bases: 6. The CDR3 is CASSSRGTGGHEQYF. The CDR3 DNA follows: TGTGCCAGCAGTTCCCGCGGGACAGGGGGCCACGAGCAGTACTTC.

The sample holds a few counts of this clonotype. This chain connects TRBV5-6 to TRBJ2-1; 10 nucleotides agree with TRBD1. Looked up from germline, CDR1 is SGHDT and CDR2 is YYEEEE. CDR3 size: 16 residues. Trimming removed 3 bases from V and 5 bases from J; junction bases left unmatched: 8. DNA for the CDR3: TGTGCCAGCAGCTGGGCCGGGACAGGGGTTAACAATGAGCAGTTCTTC. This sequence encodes CASSWAGTGVNNEQFF.

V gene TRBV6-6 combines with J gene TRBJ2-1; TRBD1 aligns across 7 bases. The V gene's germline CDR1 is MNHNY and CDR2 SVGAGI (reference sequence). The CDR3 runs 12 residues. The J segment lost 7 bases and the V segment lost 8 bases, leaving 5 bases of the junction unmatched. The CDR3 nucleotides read TGTGCCAGCGCCATACAGGGGAATGAGCAGTTCTTC. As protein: CASAIQGNEQFF.

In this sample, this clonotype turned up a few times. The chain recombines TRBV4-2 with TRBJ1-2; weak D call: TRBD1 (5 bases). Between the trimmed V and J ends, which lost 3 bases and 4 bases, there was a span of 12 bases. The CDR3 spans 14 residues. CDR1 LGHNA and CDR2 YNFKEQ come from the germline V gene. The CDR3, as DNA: TGTGCCAGCAGCCACGGGGGGTCGAGCTATGGCTACACCTTC. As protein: CASSHGGSSYGYTF.

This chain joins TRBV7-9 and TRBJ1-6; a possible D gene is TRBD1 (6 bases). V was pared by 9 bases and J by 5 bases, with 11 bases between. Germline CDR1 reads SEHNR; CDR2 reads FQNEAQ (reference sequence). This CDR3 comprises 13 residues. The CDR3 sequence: CASNTGNNSPLHF. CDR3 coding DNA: TGTGCCAGTAATACAGGGAATAATTCACCCCTCCACTTT.

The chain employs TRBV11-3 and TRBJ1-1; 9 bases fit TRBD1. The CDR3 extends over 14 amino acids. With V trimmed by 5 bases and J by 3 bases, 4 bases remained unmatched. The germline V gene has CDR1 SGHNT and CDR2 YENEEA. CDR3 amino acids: CASSPRTGDTEAFF. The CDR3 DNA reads TGTGCCAGCAGCCCAAGGACAGGGGACACTGAAGCTTTCTTT.

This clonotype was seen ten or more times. The CDR3: CASLRQDLNTEAFF. The CDR3 region has the DNA TGTGCCAGTCTAAGACAGGACTTGAACACTGAAGCTTTCTTT. The V and J genes are TRBV2 and TRBJ1-1; possible D gene TRBD1, 6 bases. The ends were cut back, 9 bases at V and 0 bases at J, with 14 bases in the middle. Germline CDR1 is SNHLY and CDR2 is FYNNEI. The CDR3 covers 14 residues.

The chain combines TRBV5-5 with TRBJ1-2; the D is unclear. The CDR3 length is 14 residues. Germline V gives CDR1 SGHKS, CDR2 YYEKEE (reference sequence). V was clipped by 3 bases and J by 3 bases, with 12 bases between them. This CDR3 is CASSSAGQYYGYTF. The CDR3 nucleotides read TGTGCCAGCAGCTCGGCGGGCCAATACTATGGCTACACCTTC. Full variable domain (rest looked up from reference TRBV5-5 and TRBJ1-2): DAGVTQSPTHLIKTRGQQVTLRCSPISGHKSVSWYQQVLGQGPQFIFQYYEKEERGRGNFPDRFSARQFPNYSSELNVNALLLGDSALYLCASSSAGQYYGYTFGSGTRLTVV.

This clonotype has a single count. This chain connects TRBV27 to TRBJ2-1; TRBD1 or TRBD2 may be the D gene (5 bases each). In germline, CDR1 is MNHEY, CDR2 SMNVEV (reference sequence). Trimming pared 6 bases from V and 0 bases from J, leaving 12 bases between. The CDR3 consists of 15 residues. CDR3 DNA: TGTGCCAGCAGGGGGGTTGACCGCTCCTACAATGAGCAGTTCTTC. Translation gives CASRGVDRSYNEQFF.

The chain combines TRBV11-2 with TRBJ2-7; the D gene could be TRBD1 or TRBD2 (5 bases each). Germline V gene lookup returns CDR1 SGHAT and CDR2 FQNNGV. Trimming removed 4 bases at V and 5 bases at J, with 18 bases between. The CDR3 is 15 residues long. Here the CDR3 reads CASSSTGAGAHEQYF. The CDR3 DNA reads TGTGCCAGCAGCTCGACCGGGGCAGGCGCCCACGAGCAGTACTTC.

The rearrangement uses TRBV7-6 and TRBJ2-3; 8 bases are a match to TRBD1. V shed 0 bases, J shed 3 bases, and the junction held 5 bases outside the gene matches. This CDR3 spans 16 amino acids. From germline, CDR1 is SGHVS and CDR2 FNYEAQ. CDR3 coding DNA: TGTGCCAGCAGCTTAGCCCTCCGGGACAGGACAGATACGCAGTATTTT. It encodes CASSLALRDRTDTQYF.

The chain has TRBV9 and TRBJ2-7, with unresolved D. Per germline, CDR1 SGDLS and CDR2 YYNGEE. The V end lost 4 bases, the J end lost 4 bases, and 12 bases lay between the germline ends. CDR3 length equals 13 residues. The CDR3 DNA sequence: TGTGCCAGCAGCTCCGGGTGGGGATACGAGCAGTACTTC. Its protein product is CASSSGWGYEQYF.

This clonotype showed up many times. The CDR3 reads CSVEGPTDTQYF. Written as DNA, the CDR3 is TGCAGCGTTGAAGGCCCCACAGATACGCAGTATTTT. The chain recombines TRBV29-1 with TRBJ2-3; D is uncertain. The CDR3 length is 12 residues. Trimming removed 1 base at V and 2 bases at J, with 4 bases between. Per the germline V gene, CDR1 is SQVTM and CDR2 is ANQGSEA.

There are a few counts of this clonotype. The CDR3 nucleotides read TGCAGCGTTGATGAGGGGCAGCTATCTAACTATGGCTACACCTTC. It specifies CSVDEGQLSNYGYTF. The rearrangement joins TRBV29-1 to TRBJ1-2, with a possible D match to TRBD1 (5 bases). Germline CDR1 reads SQVTM; CDR2 reads ANQGSEA. V was trimmed by 3 bases and J by 0 bases, leaving 14 bases between them. This CDR3 region has 15 residues. The full variable domain, completed using reference TRBV29-1 and TRBJ1-2, is SAVISQKPSRDICQRGTSLTIQCQVDSQVTMMFWYRQQPGQSLTLIATANQGSEATYESGFVIDKFPISRPNLTFSTLTVSNMSPEDSSIYLCSVDEGQLSNYGYTFGSGTRLTVV.

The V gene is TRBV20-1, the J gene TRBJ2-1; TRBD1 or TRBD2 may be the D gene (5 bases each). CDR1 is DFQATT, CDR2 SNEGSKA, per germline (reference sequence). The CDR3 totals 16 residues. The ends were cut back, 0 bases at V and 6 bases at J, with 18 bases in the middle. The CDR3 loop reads CSARDPGTYVTNEQFF. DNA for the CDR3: TGCAGTGCTAGAGATCCCGGGACCTATGTCACCAATGAGCAGTTCTTC.

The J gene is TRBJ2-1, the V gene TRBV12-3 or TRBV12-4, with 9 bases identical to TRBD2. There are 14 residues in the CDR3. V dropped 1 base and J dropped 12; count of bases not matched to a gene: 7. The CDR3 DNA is TGTGCCAGCAGTTTAGGACTAGCGGAGGAGAGGCAGTTCTTC. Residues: CASSLGLAEERQFF.

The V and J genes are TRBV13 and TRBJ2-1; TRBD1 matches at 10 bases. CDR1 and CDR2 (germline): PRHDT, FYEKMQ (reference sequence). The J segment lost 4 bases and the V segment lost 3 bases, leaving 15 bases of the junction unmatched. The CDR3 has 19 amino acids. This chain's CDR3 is CASSFLVGRDRGTYNEQFF. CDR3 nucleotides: TGTGCCAGCAGCTTTTTGGTTGGCCGGGACAGGGGAACTTACAATGAGCAGTTCTTC. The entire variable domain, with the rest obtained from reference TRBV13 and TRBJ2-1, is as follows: AAGVIQSPRHLIKEKRETATLKCYPIPRHDTVYWYQQGPGQDPQFLISFYEKMQSDKGSIPDRFSAQQFSDYHSELNMSSLELGDSALYFCASSFLVGRDRGTYNEQFFGPGTRLTVL.

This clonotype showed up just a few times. CDR3 in amino acids: CAWSAREETQYF. In nucleotides, the CDR3 is TGTGCCTGGAGTGCTAGAGAAGAGACCCAGTACTTC. V gene TRBV30 combines with J gene TRBJ2-5, with D hard to call. Per germline, CDR1 GTSNPN and CDR2 SVGIG (reference sequence). CDR3 length equals 12 residues. The V end was cut by 1 base, the J end by 3 bases, with 6 bases between.

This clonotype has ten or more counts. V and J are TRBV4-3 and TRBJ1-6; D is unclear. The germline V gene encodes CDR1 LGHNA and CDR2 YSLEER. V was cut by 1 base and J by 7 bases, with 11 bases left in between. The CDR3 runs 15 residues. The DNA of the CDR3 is TGCGCCAGCAGCCAAGGGGTAGGGTACAATTCACCCCTCCACTTT. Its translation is CASSQGVGYNSPLHF.

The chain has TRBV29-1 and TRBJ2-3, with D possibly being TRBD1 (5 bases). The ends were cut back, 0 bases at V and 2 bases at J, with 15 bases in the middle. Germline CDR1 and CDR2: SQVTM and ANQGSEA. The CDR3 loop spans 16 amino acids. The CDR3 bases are TGCAGCGTTGAAGATCTTAGGGGCGGTTCCACAGATACGCAGTATTTT. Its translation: CSVEDLRGGSTDTQYF.